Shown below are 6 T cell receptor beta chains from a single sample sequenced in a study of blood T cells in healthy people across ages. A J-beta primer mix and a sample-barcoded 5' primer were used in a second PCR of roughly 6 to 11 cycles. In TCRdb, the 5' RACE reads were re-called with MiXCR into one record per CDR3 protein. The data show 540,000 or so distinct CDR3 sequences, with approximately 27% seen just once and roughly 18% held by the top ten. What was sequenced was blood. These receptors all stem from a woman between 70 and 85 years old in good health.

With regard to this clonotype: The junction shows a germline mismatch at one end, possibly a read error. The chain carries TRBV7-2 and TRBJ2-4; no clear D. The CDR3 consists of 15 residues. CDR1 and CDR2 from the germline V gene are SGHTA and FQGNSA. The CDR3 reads CASSPRSTHKNILYF. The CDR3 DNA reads TGTGCCAGCAGCCCGAGGAGTACCCACAAAAACATTCTGTACTTC. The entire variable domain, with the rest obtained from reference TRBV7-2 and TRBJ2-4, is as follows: GAGVSQSPSNKVTEKGKDVELRCDPISGHTALYWYRQSLGQGLEFLIYFQGNSAPDKSGLPSDRFSAERTGGSVSTLTIQRTQQEDSAVYLCASSPRSTHKNILYFGAGTRLSVL.

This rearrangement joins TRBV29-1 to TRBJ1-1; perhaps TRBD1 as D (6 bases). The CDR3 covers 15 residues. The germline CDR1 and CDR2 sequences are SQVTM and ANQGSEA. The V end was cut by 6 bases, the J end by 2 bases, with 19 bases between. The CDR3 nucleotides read TGCAGCGTCCCGAACAGGGCAAGTTTCAACACTGAAGCTTTCTTT. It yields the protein CSVPNRASFNTEAFF.

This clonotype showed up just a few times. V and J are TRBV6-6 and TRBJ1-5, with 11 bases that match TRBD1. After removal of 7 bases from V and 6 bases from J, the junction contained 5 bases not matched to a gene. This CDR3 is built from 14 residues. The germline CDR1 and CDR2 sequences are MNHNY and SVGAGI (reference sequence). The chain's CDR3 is CASTGQGAGQPQHF. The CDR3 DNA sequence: TGTGCCAGCACCGGACAGGGGGCCGGTCAGCCCCAGCATTTT.

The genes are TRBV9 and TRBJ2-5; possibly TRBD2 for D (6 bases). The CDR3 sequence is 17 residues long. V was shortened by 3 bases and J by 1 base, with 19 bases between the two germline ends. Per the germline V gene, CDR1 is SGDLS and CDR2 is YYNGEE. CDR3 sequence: CASSADLRERSQETQYF. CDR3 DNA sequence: TGTGCCAGCAGCGCGGACCTCCGGGAGAGAAGCCAAGAGACCCAGTACTTC. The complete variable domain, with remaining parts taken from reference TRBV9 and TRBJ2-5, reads DSGVTQTPKHLITATGQRVTLRCSPRSGDLSVYWYQQSLDQGLQFLIQYYNGEERAKGNILERFSAQQFPDLHSELNLSSLELGDSALYFCASSADLRERSQETQYFGPGTRLLVL.

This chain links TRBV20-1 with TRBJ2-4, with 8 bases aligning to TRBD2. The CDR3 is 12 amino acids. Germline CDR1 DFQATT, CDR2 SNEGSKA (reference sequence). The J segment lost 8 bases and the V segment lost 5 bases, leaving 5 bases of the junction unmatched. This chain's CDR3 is CSAPRGGDIQYF. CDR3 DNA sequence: TGCAGTGCTCCCCGGGGGGGAGACATTCAGTACTTC.

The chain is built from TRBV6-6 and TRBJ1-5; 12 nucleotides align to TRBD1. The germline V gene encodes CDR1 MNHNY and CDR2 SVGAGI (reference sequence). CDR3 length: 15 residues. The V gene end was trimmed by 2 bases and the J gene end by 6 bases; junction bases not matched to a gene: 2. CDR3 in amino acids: CASSYGDRGRQPQHF. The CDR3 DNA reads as TGTGCCAGCAGTTACGGGGACAGGGGGCGTCAGCCCCAGCATTTT.